The next 3 T cell receptor beta chains were all read from a single sample in a study of T cells after yellow fever vaccination. TCRdb passed the 5' RACE reads through MiXCR, listing each CDR3 protein once. The table has a few hundred thousand distinct CDR3 sequences, around 6.8% seen once. The sequencing here drew on PBMCs, taken roughly 47 days after the first yellow fever vaccination. The receptors shown here come from a man between 18 and 29 years old who received the YFV17D yellow fever vaccine.

V is TRBV7-9 and J is TRBJ2-5, with TRBD1 as a possible D gene (6 bases). The CDR3 has 14 residues. Germline assignment: CDR1 SEHNR and CDR2 FQNEAQ (reference sequence). The V end lost 4 bases, the J end lost 1 base, and 10 bases lay between the germline ends. The CDR3 loop reads CASSWTELQETQYF. The CDR3 DNA reads as TGTGCCAGCAGCTGGACAGAACTCCAAGAGACCCAGTACTTC.

The DNA for the CDR3 is TGTGCCAGCGGCCCTAGCTTCTACAATGAGCAGTTCTTC. Protein product: CASGPSFYNEQFF. V gene TRBV9 combines with J gene TRBJ2-1; tentative D call: TRBD2 (5 bases). The V and J ends lost 7 bases and 3 bases respectively, with 11 bases between them. Germline V gene lookup returns CDR1 SGDLS and CDR2 YYNGEE. The CDR3 loop spans 13 amino acids. The complete variable domain, with remaining parts taken from reference TRBV9 and TRBJ2-1, reads DSGVTQTPKHLITATGQRVTLRCSPRSGDLSVYWYQQSLDQGLQFLIQYYNGEERAKGNILERFSAQQFPDLHSELNLSSLELGDSALYFCASGPSFYNEQFFGPGTRLTVL.

The table lists this clonotype with many counts. The chain combines TRBV6-1 with TRBJ1-2, with D perhaps matching TRBD1 (6 bases). CDR1 is MNHNS and CDR2 is SASEGT in the germline V gene. Trimming left V 6 bases short and J 2 bases short, with 10 bases between. The CDR3 sequence is 13 residues long. The CDR3 here is CASSHGQNYGYTF. CDR3 coding DNA: TGTGCCAGCAGCCACGGACAGAACTATGGCTACACCTTC.